This T cell receptor (beta chain) was sequenced during a study of cytomegalovirus exposure and HLA in healthy donors. Study-level findings and limits: Cytomegalovirus association was assigned to over 150 TCR beta chains. Among CMV-associated TCR beta chains, most appeared HLA-restricted in a later analysis.

Worth noting for this clone: Its antigen is unidentified.

CDR1 is SGHVS and CDR2 is FQNEAQ in the germline V gene. The CDR3 totals 17 residues. With V trimmed by 5 bases and J by 5 bases, 15 bases remained unmatched. PCR amplification relied on 60 Vbeta primers (plus 13 Jbeta primers). The method was immunoSEQ multiplex PCR; TCRdb's version includes in-frame clones alone and lacks a portion of them. The sample yields 90,000 to 95,000 clones, about 77% seen once. The sequenced material came from PBMCs. The clonotype comes from a male donor in good health and CMV-seropositive. The V and J genes are TRBV7-8 and TRBJ2-3; 8 bases fit TRBD2. As DNA, the CDR3 is TGTGCCAGCAGCCCCCCCCTCCGGGAGGGAGGTATAGATACGCAGTATTTT. Protein sequence: CASSPPLREGGIDTQYF.